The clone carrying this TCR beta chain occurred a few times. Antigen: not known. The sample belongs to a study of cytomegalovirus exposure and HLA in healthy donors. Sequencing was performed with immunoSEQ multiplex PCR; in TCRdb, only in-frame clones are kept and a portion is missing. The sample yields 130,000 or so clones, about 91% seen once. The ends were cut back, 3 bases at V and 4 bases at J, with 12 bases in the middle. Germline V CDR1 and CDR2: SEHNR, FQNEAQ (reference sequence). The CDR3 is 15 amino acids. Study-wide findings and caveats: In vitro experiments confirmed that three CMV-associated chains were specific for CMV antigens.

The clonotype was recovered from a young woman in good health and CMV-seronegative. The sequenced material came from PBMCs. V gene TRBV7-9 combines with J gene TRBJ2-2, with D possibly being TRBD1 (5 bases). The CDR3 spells CASSFGAHVTGELFF. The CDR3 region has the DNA TGTGCCAGCAGCTTTGGGGCCCATGTCACCGGGGAGCTGTTTTTT.